These 17 T cell receptor beta chains were all obtained from the same sample, sequenced in a study of response to subunit inactivated influenza vaccine. One entry per CDR3 protein results from TCRdb running MiXCR on the RT-PCR reads. The profile shows hundreds of thousands of distinct CDR3 sequences, approximately 15% of them singletons. The specimen comprised PBMCs from blood, sampled 14 to 15 days before vaccination. Receptors were obtained from a man aged 45 to 65 who received an inactivated influenza vaccine.

Only a few counts were recorded for this clonotype. The J gene is TRBJ2-1, the V gene TRBV15; TRBD2 aligns across 9 bases. The CDR3 contains 16 residues. Germline CDR1 and CDR2: LNHNV and YYDKDF (reference sequence). V was pared by 5 bases and J by 6 bases, with 11 bases of the junction left unmatched. CDR3: CATSSGPSGAVNEQFF. CDR3 bases: TGTGCCACCAGCTCAGGACCTAGCGGGGCGGTCAATGAGCAGTTCTTC.

This chain uses TRBV15 with TRBJ2-1, with 7 bases identical to TRBD2. Trimming at V came to 5 bases and at J to 2 bases, leaving 3 bases not matched to a gene. This CDR3 region has 14 residues. Germline V CDR1 and CDR2: LNHNV, YYDKDF (reference sequence). CDR3 sequence (DNA): TGTGCCACCAGCTCTAGCGGAGCCTACAATGAGCAGTTCTTC. This gives the protein CATSSSGAYNEQFF.

This clonotype was seen more than once but under ten times. J is TRBJ2-5 and V is TRBV5-1; tentative D call: TRBD1 (5 bases). The germline V and J ends were trimmed by 6 bases and 1 base, with 13 bases remaining between them. There are 14 residues in the CDR3. Germline V lookup: CDR1 SGHRS, CDR2 YFSETQ. This CDR3 is CASKAHDSQETQYF. The CDR3 DNA reads TGCGCCAGCAAGGCCCACGACAGCCAAGAGACCCAGTACTTC.

The CDR3 coding sequence is TGCAGTGCTAGAGGACAATCCTACGAGCAGTACTTC. Its protein product is CSARGQSYEQYF. This chain uses TRBV20-1 with TRBJ2-7, with D hard to call. Germline V gene sequence: CDR1 DFQATT, CDR2 SNEGSKA (reference sequence). This CDR3 comprises 12 residues. Trimming pared 1 base from V and 1 base from J, leaving 5 bases between.

The V call is TRBV24-1, the J call TRBJ2-5; D is perhaps TRBD1 or TRBD2 (5 bases each). Trimming took 9 bases from V and 5 from J, leaving 15 bases between them. This CDR3 has 13 residues. CDR1 is KGHDR, CDR2 SFDVKD, per germline. The CDR3 loop reads CATSSGGVETQYF. CDR3 bases: TGTGCCACCTCGTCTGGGGGAGTCGAGACCCAGTACTTC.

A remark on this clonotype: A much larger clone lies a single base off, so this may be a read error. The chain joins TRBV5-5 to TRBJ2-1; D may be TRBD2 (6 bases). This CDR3 is built from 15 residues. Germline lookup yields CDR1 SGHKS and CDR2 YYEKEE (reference sequence). Here the CDR3 reads CVSSLDSGNFNEQFF. The CDR3 region has the DNA TGTGTCAGCAGCTTGGATAGCGGAAATTTCAATGAGCAGTTCTTC.

There are a few counts of this clonotype. The genes are TRBV18 and TRBJ2-5; D possibly corresponds to TRBD2 (6 bases). From germline, CDR1 is KGHSH and CDR2 LQKENI. The CDR3 covers 14 residues. V was shortened by 3 bases and J by 5 bases, with 13 bases between the two germline ends. DNA of the CDR3: TGTGCCAGCTCACCTCGGGGACTCGGGGAGACCCAGTACTTC. Protein: CASSPRGLGETQYF.

The chain combines TRBV11-1 with TRBJ1-4; D gene unclear. The CDR3 spans 13 residues. V was cut by 1 base and J by 13 bases, with 13 bases left in between. The V gene's germline CDR1 is SGHAT and CDR2 FQDESV (reference sequence). CDR3 bases: TGTGCCAGCAGCTTAGACTTATTCTCCGCACTGTTTTTT. Protein: CASSLDLFSALFF.

V is TRBV28 and J is TRBJ2-2; D not certain. Per the germline V gene, CDR1 is MDHEN and CDR2 is SYDVKM. The CDR3 contains 16 residues. Trimming removed 6 bases at V and 7 bases at J, with 21 bases between. The CDR3 nucleotides read TGTGCCAGCAGCCTTACTACTCAAAAGTCTGGCGGGGAGCTGTTTTTT. This sequence encodes CASSLTTQKSGGELFF. The variable domain in full, completed from reference TRBV28 and TRBJ2-2, reads DVKVTQSSRYLVKRTGEKVFLECVQDMDHENMFWYRQDPGLGLRLIYFSYDVKMKEKGDIPEGYSVSREKKERFSLILESASTNQTSMYLCASSLTTQKSGGELFFGEGSRLTVL.

The chain recombines TRBV4-3 with TRBJ2-1; 9 bases are a match to TRBD2. V gave up 1 base and J gave up 5 bases; unmatched junction bases: 6. Germline loops: CDR1 LGHNA, CDR2 YSLEER. The CDR3 is 16 residues long. CDR3 in amino acids: CASSQGSGRPNNEQFF. DNA for the CDR3: TGCGCCAGCAGCCAAGGAAGCGGGAGGCCCAACAATGAGCAGTTCTTC.

V and J are TRBV12-3 or TRBV12-4 and TRBJ1-4; possible D gene TRBD1, 5 bases. The V and J ends lost 4 bases and 5 bases respectively, with 11 bases between them. The CDR3 is 14 residues long. The chain's CDR3 is CASSSRGANEKLFF. For the CDR3, the DNA is TGTGCCAGCAGTTCTAGGGGCGCCAATGAAAAACTGTTTTTT.

This clonotype was counted a few times. The chain recombines TRBV10-3 with TRBJ2-3, with D unresolved. Looked up from germline, CDR1 is ENHRY and CDR2 is SYGVKD. The CDR3 is 13 amino acids. V gave up 4 bases and J gave up 2 bases, with 7 bases separating them. The CDR3 nucleotides read TGTGCCATCAGTGGGTCTATCACAGATACGCAGTATTTT. This gives the protein CAISGSITDTQYF.

This clonotype occurred many times. This chain joins TRBV12-3 or TRBV12-4 and TRBJ2-5; no reliable D call. Trimming removed 4 bases from V and 5 bases from J, with 8 bases in between. The CDR3 has 12 residues. The CDR3 loop is CASSSIRETQYF. In DNA, the CDR3 is TGTGCCAGCAGTTCTATACGGGAGACCCAGTACTTC.

This clonotype was found a few times. The rearrangement joins TRBV6-5 to TRBJ2-3; D might be TRBD1 (6 bases). Deletions cut 0 bases from V and 1 base from J, with 11 bases between. This CDR3 is built from 16 residues. CDR1 and CDR2 (germline): MNHEY, SVGAGI. CDR3 DNA sequence: TGTGCCAGCAGTTACTCAGGGGGAGCTGGCACAGATACGCAGTATTTT. It encodes CASSYSGGAGTDTQYF.

This clonotype showed up just a few times. The chain combines TRBV4-3 with TRBJ1-1, with no clear D. The CDR3 is 16 amino acids. Germline V lookup: CDR1 LGHNA, CDR2 YSLEER. Trimming removed 5 bases from V and 0 bases from J, with 16 bases in between. The CDR3 loop reads CASSGSRYDMNTEAFF. Here the CDR3 DNA reads TGCGCCAGCAGCGGGTCACGATATGACATGAACACTGAAGCTTTCTTT.

This clonotype has ten or more counts. The chain links TRBV5-1 to TRBJ2-2, with D perhaps matching TRBD1 or TRBD2 (5 bases each). CDR3 length equals 15 residues. Looked up from germline, CDR1 is SGHRS and CDR2 is YFSETQ. Trimming took 3 bases from V and 3 from J, leaving 12 bases between them. CDR3: CASSSPGPDTGELFF. The CDR3 bases are TGCGCCAGCAGCTCGCCGGGACCTGACACCGGGGAGCTGTTTTTT.

V and J are TRBV7-3 and TRBJ2-2, with D maybe TRBD1 (5 bases). There are 15 residues in the CDR3. Germline assignment: CDR1 SGHTA and CDR2 FQGTGA. V was trimmed by 2 bases and J by 1 base, leaving 8 bases between them. Here the CDR3 reads CASSLSTENTGELFF. CDR3 nucleotide sequence: TGTGCCAGCAGCTTATCGACAGAGAACACCGGGGAGCTGTTTTTT. Together with reference TRBV7-3 and TRBJ2-2, the CDR3 gives the full variable domain: GAGVSQTPSNKVTEKGKYVELRCDPISGHTALYWYRQSLGQGPEFLIYFQGTGAADDSGLPNDRFFAVRPEGSVSTLKIQRTERGDSAVYLCASSLSTENTGELFFGEGSRLTVL.